What follows are 3 T cell receptor beta chains derived from one specimen sequenced in a study of cytomegalovirus exposure and HLA in healthy donors. Primers included in the PCR were 60 Vbeta and 13 Jbeta primers. Sequenced by immunoSEQ multiplex PCR; TCRdb stores in-frame clones only, minus some. The table includes about 94,000 clones, 81% detected once. Sequences were obtained from PBMCs. The receptors here all came from a human donor in good health.

V is TRBV6-6 and J is TRBJ1-4; TRBD1 aligns across 9 bases. The germline gives CDR1 MNHNY, CDR2 SVGAGI (reference sequence). Trimming at V came to 7 bases and at J to 7 bases, leaving 13 bases not matched to a gene. The CDR3 runs to 16 residues. CDR3 in amino acids: CASTPGGGTGSEKLFF. CDR3 bases: TGTGCCAGCACCCCTGGGGGGGGGACAGGGAGTGAAAAACTGTTTTTT.

This chain links TRBV7-7 with TRBJ2-1; 8 positions match TRBD1. This CDR3 region has 16 residues. Trimming cost V 5 bases and J 6 bases; bases outside gene matches: 12. CDR1 and CDR2 from the germline V gene are SSHAT and FNYEAQ (reference sequence). The CDR3 region is CASSRTPQGGFNEQFF. CDR3 DNA sequence: TGTGCCAGCAGCCGGACTCCACAGGGGGGATTCAATGAGCAGTTCTTC.

The chain combines TRBV2 with TRBJ2-3, with D tentatively TRBD2 (7 bases). There are 15 residues in the CDR3. V was trimmed by 0 bases and J by 8 bases, leaving 15 bases between them. Germline V gene lookup returns CDR1 SNHLY and CDR2 FYNNEI. The CDR3 loop is CASSEALRGAGTQYF. CDR3 DNA: TGTGCCAGCAGTGAAGCGCTTCGGGGGGCGGGTACGCAGTATTTT.